A selection of T cell receptor beta chains follows, all from one sample in a study of OX40 agonist ivuxolimab in advanced cancers. The assay was immunoSEQ multiplex PCR, and TCRdb's table has in-frame clones only and misses some. The sample records approximately 90,000 clones, around 90% being singletons. This specimen was CD4+ or CD8+ T cells sorted from blood, taken in a trial of the OX40 agonist ivuxolimab. Receptor source: an adult with an advanced solid tumor such as melanoma, head and neck, liver or kidney cancer. Each CDR3 is given with its conserved first and last residue. The order of the fields is J gene, D gene, clone size, V gene, CDR3 protein, CDR3 DNA. A D gene is named only where the DNA matches it firmly. Clone size is stated in some rows and not others, as once, few, many or a class when expanded.

TRBJ2-7,TRBD2,.,TRBV13,CASSLVLAGSYEQYF,TGTGCCAGCAGCTTAGTACTAGCGGGATCCTACGAGCAGTACTTC
TRBJ1-1,.,.,TRBV20-1,CSAGRDSEAFF,TGCAGTGCTGGCAGGGACTCTGAAGCTTTCTTT
TRBJ2-5,.,.,TRBV5-1,CASSLAGRSAQYF,TGCGCCAGCAGCTTGGCCGGTAGGTCGGCCCAGTACTTC
TRBJ1-2,.,.,TRBV7-7,CAYTRTYGYTF,TGTGCGTATACGAGGACCTATGGCTACACCTTC
TRBJ2-6,TRBD1,.,TRBV15,CATSRELTGIGANVLTF,TGTGCCACCAGCAGAGAACTGACAGGGATTGGGGCCAACGTCCTGACTTTC
TRBJ2-1,.,.,TRBV2,CASSAGTRQFF,TGTGCCAGCAGCGCCGGGACACGGCAGTTCTTC
TRBJ2-5,TRBD2,.,TRBV2,CASSTGTSGETQYF,TGTGCCAGCAGTACCGGGACTAGTGGCGAGACCCAGTACTTC
TRBJ2-3,TRBD2,.,TRBV4-2,CASSQKSGTSGTHGVADTQYF,TGTGCCAGCAGCCAAAAGTCTGGGACTAGCGGGACTCACGGGGTGGCAGATACGCAGTATTTT
TRBJ2-7,.,.,TRBV15,CATSSRPGLADYEQYF,TGTGCCACCAGCAGCCGTCCGGGACTCGCTGACTACGAGCAGTACTTC
TRBJ1-5,.,.,TRBV21-1,CASSKRTGGNQPQHF,TGTGCCAGCAGCAAGCGGACAGGGGGCAATCAGCCCCAGCATTTT
TRBJ2-3,TRBD2,.,TRBV5-4,CASSAGLAGAGTTDTQYF,TGTGCCAGCAGCGCCGGACTAGCGGGAGCGGGAACGACAGATACGCAGTATTTT
TRBJ1-2,.,.,TRBV6-1,CASRPDGANYGYTF,TGTGCCAGCAGGCCGGACGGAGCTAACTATGGCTACACCTTC
TRBJ2-6,.,.,TRBV4-1,CASSPQLIARSGANVLTF,TGCGCCAGCAGTCCCCAGCTCATAGCGAGATCTGGGGCCAACGTCCTGACTTTC
TRBJ1-1,.,.,TRBV2,CASSEGVGQGGTEAFF,TGTGCCAGCAGTGAAGGAGTGGGGCAGGGAGGCACTGAAGCTTTCTTT
TRBJ2-7,.,.,TRBV5-1,CASSSTGSGTYEQYF,TGCGCCAGCAGCTCCACAGGGTCCGGGACCTACGAGCAGTACTTC
TRBJ1-1,.,.,TRBV15,CATSRTRREETEAFF,TGTGCCACCAGCCGGACAAGGCGGGAGGAAACTGAAGCTTTCTTT
TRBJ1-1,.,.,TRBV30,CAWNGAQGTEAFF,TGTGCCTGGAACGGGGCCCAAGGCACTGAAGCTTTCTTT
TRBJ1-4,.,.,TRBV6-5,CASSLTASNEKLFF,TGTGCCAGCAGTTTAACAGCATCGAACGAAAAACTGTTTTTT
TRBJ1-2,TRBD1,once,TRBV5-4,CASSSKGRGRTYGYTF,TGTGCCAGCAGCTCAAAGGGGAGGGGGCGCACCTATGGCTACACCTTC
TRBJ2-2,.,.,TRBV6-5,CASSYSTTRGTGELFF,TGTGCCAGCAGTTACTCTACGACTAGGGGCACCGGGGAGCTGTTTTTT
TRBJ1-5,TRBD1,once,TRBV28,CASRRGGFGANQPQHF,TGTGCCAGCCGCAGAGGGGGCTTCGGGGCTAATCAGCCCCAGCATTTT
TRBJ2-2,.,.,TRBV10-1,CASSDRLETGELFF,TGCGCCAGCTCGGATCGACTGGAGACCGGGGAGCTGTTTTTT
TRBJ2-5,TRBD2,.,TRBV14,CASSRTSGSWETQYF,TGTGCCAGCAGCCGGACTAGCGGGAGTTGGGAGACCCAGTACTTC
TRBJ2-7,TRBD2,.,TRBV11-2,CASSLGGLAGRHSYEQYF,TGTGCCAGCAGCTTGGGGGGACTAGCGGGGAGACACTCCTACGAGCAGTACTTC
TRBJ1-2,TRBD1,few,TRBV23-1,CASSHLRQGRMDGYTF,TGCGCCAGCAGTCACCTCCGACAGGGGCGGATGGATGGCTACACCTTC
TRBJ2-1,TRBD2,.,TRBV7-3,CASSLTSGRYNEQFF,TGTGCCAGCAGCCTGACTAGCGGGAGGTACAATGAGCAGTTCTTC
TRBJ1-6,TRBD1,.,TRBV5-1,CASSLGQGNNSPLHF,TGCGCCAGCAGCTTGGGACAGGGGAATAATTCACCCCTCCACTTT
TRBJ2-5,.,.,TRBV4-1,CASSRGPEEAQYF,TGCGCCAGCAGCCGGGGACCGGAGGAGGCCCAGTACTTC
TRBJ2-3,.,.,TRBV21-1,CASSPRDGPIPGTQYF,TGTGCCAGCAGCCCGCGGGACGGACCAATTCCGGGTACGCAGTATTTT
TRBJ2-7,.,.,TRBV5-1,CASSQGGTSSYEQYF,TGCGCCAGCAGTCAGGGGGGTACTTCCTCCTACGAGCAGTACTTC
TRBJ1-5,.,.,TRBV5-1,CASSPLPTGSNQPQHF,TGCGCCAGCAGCCCCCTCCCTACAGGGTCAAATCAGCCCCAGCATTTT
TRBJ1-5,.,few,TRBV23-1,CASHLSGNQPQHF,TGCGCCAGCCATTTAAGTGGCAATCAGCCCCAGCATTTT
TRBJ2-1,.,.,TRBV28,CASTDEGLSSYNEQFF,TGTGCCAGTACTGATGAGGGCCTGAGCTCCTACAATGAGCAGTTCTTC
TRBJ2-7,.,.,TRBV5-1,CASSQDYEQYF,TGCGCCAGCAGCCAGGACTACGAGCAGTACTTC
TRBJ2-7,.,.,TRBV18,CASSPPLTGYEQYF,TGTGCCAGCTCACCACCGCTGACAGGCTACGAGCAGTACTTC
TRBJ2-1,.,.,TRBV11-3,CASSSPLEVAGYNEQFF,TGTGCCAGCAGCTCCCCGTTAGAAGTAGCAGGGTACAATGAGCAGTTCTTC
TRBJ2-2,TRBD1,.,TRBV5-4,CASSPDPDRGLTGELFF,TGTGCCAGCAGCCCGGACCCGGACAGGGGGCTCACCGGGGAGCTGTTTTTT
TRBJ2-1,.,.,TRBV28,CASSPAFGGGEQFF,TGTGCCAGCAGTCCCGCTTTCGGCGGCGGGGAGCAGTTCTTC
TRBJ2-1,TRBD2,.,TRBV7-2,CASSLVGSGSNEQFF,TGTGCCAGCAGCTTAGTCGGTAGCGGGAGCAATGAGCAGTTCTTC
TRBJ1-5,.,.,TRBV2,CASTYSGNQPQHF,TGTGCCAGCACTTACTCGGGCAATCAGCCCCAGCATTTT
TRBJ2-7,.,.,TRBV6-6,CASSRRAEEYEQYF,TGTGCCAGCTCACGGCGAGCGGAGGAGTACGAGCAGTACTTC
TRBJ1-1,TRBD1,.,TRBV19,CASRRGQASGNTEAFF,TGTGCCAGTAGACGGGGACAGGCGTCCGGGAACACTGAAGCTTTCTTT
TRBJ1-2,.,few,TRBV28,CASSFPEGSGYGYTF,TGTGCCAGCAGTTTTCCCGAGGGATCGGGATATGGCTACACCTTC
TRBJ2-7,.,.,TRBV28,CASSSGVYEQYF,TGTGCCAGCAGTTCTGGGGTCTACGAGCAGTACTTC
TRBJ2-7,TRBD1,.,TRBV6-1,CASRVTGESSYEQYF,TGTGCCAGCAGGGTCACAGGGGAGTCCAGCTACGAGCAGTACTTC
TRBJ1-2,.,.,TRBV11-2,CASSLDPGYGYTF,TGTGCCAGCAGCTTAGATCCCGGCTATGGCTACACCTTC
TRBJ2-1,TRBD2,.,TRBV9,CASSEGASGRQEQFF,TGTGCCAGCAGCGAGGGAGCTAGCGGGAGGCAAGAGCAGTTCTTC
TRBJ1-6,.,.,TRBV21-1,CASGRFPPLHF,TGTGCCAGCGGACGGTTTCCACCCCTCCACTTT
TRBJ2-5,.,once,TRBV14,CASSLRPGGQTQYF,TGTGCCAGCAGCCTTAGACCCGGAGGACAGACCCAGTACTTC
TRBJ2-5,.,.,TRBV5-5,CASSFNPQETQYF,TGTGCCAGCAGCTTTAACCCGCAAGAGACCCAGTACTTC
TRBJ1-2,.,.,TRBV21-1,CASSKPGALCYTF,TGTGCCAGCAGCAAACCTGGGGCTTTGTGCTACACCTTC
TRBJ2-7,TRBD1,few,TRBV9,CASSAGQVMPYEQYF,TGTGCCAGCAGCGCCGGACAGGTCATGCCCTACGAGCAGTACTTC
TRBJ2-7,TRBD2,.,TRBV7-6,CASSSQGGTSGATYEQYF,TGTGCCAGCAGCTCTCAGGGGGGGACTAGCGGGGCCACCTACGAGCAGTACTTC
TRBJ2-2,.,.,TRBV10-3,CAISEDSATGELFF,TGTGCCATCAGTGAGGACTCCGCGACCGGGGAGCTGTTTTTT
TRBJ2-3,TRBD1,.,TRBV11-2,CASSSKDRGLMSTDTQYF,TGTGCCAGCAGCTCCAAAGACAGGGGACTGATGAGCACAGATACGCAGTATTTT
TRBJ2-7,TRBD1,.,TRBV5-1,CASSWDRGTYEQYF,TGCGCCAGCAGCTGGGACAGGGGCACCTACGAGCAGTACTTC
TRBJ2-3,.,.,TRBV28,CASSTFSDTWGYF,TGTGCCAGCAGCACCTTCAGTGACACTTGGGGGTATTTT
TRBJ1-3,TRBD1,.,TRBV4-1,CASTITYGTGGNTIYF,TGCGCCAGCACCATAACCTATGGGACAGGCGGAAACACCATATATTTT
TRBJ2-3,TRBD2,.,TRBV28,CASSLAGGTPNTQYF,TGTGCCAGCAGTTTGGCGGGAGGGACGCCGAATACGCAGTATTTT